Listed here are 27 T cell receptor beta chains from one sample, sequenced in a study of Ad26.COV2.S vaccination and SARS-CoV-2 variants. TCRdb keeps only in-frame clones here, not all; method: immunoSEQ multiplex PCR. Here the sample spans about 480,000 clones, around nine tenths being singletons. As to treatment: around 19 received Ad26.COV2.S at low or high dose, single or two shots; 5 received placebo; per-sample allocation not given. On day 63 after the first injection, vaccine and placebo recipients gave samples. The sample was peripheral blood, taken in a trial of Ad26.COV2.S vaccine versus placebo. The receptors were gathered from a person between 18 and 65 years old who received the Ad26.COV2.S COVID-19 vaccine or a placebo.

The chain carries TRBV9 and TRBJ1-6, with D possibly TRBD1 on 6 matching bases. Per the germline V gene, CDR1 is SGDLS and CDR2 is YYNGEE. The V gene lost 0 bases and the J gene lost 9 bases, with 13 bases spanning the gap. The CDR3 extends over 15 amino acids. CDR3 region: CASSVGGGPGSPLHF. CDR3 DNA sequence: TGTGCCAGCAGCGTAGGTGGGGGGCCGGGTTCACCCCTCCACTTT.

CDR3 region: CASSLMVGVTEAFF. CDR3 coding DNA: TGTGCCAGCAGTTTAATGGTGGGGGTCACTGAAGCTTTCTTT. V is TRBV28 and J is TRBJ1-1; possible D gene TRBD1, 5 bases. There are 14 residues in the CDR3. Germline CDR1 and CDR2: MDHEN and SYDVKM. Trimming pared 2 bases from V and 4 bases from J, leaving 11 bases between. The full variable domain, rest sourced from reference TRBV28 and TRBJ1-1, is DVKVTQSSRYLVKRTGEKVFLECVQDMDHENMFWYRQDPGLGLRLIYFSYDVKMKEKGDIPEGYSVSREKKERFSLILESASTNQTSMYLCASSLMVGVTEAFFGQGTRLTVV.

This clone came up a few times. The chain carries TRBV7-2 and TRBJ2-2; 14 bases line up with TRBD2. Germline V CDR1 and CDR2: SGHTA, FQGNSA. V shed 4 bases and J 5 bases; nucleotides not matched to a gene: 3. This CDR3 region has 16 residues. The CDR3 nucleotides read TGTGCCAGCAGCTCGGGACTAGCGGGAGCTACCGGGGAGCTGTTTTTT. Translating it yields CASSSGLAGATGELFF.

The chain carries TRBV7-9 and TRBJ2-1, with a tentative D call TRBD2 (6 bases). V was pared by 5 bases and J by 8 bases, with 16 bases between. Germline values: CDR1 SEHNR, CDR2 FQNEAQ (reference sequence). CDR3 length: 14 amino acids. CDR3: CASSQRELVHEQFF. The CDR3 DNA reads as TGTGCCAGCAGCCAACGGGAGTTAGTTCATGAGCAGTTCTTC.

The V gene is TRBV9, the J gene TRBJ2-2, with 11 bases aligning to TRBD2. Germline V CDR1 and CDR2: SGDLS, YYNGEE. V trimming: 0 bases; J trimming: 6 bases; junction bases outside the gene matches: 1. This CDR3 is built from 15 residues. The DNA for the CDR3 is TGTGCCAGCAGCGTAGCACTAGCGGGGGCCGGGGAGCTGTTTTTT. It encodes CASSVALAGAGELFF.

The genes are TRBV6-5 and TRBJ2-7; D gene uncertain. This CDR3 is 11 amino acids long. The germline CDR1 and CDR2 sequences are MNHEY and SVGAGI. V was cut by 8 bases and J by 1 base, with 6 bases left in between. CDR3 DNA: TGTGCCAGCGACGGATCCTACGAGCAGTACTTC. Protein sequence: CASDGSYEQYF.

This rearrangement joins TRBV5-1 to TRBJ2-7; 10 bases line up with TRBD1. This CDR3 has 15 residues. Trimming removed 1 base from V and 2 bases from J; junction bases left unmatched: 3. The germline V gene has CDR1 SGHRS and CDR2 YFSETQ. CDR3 DNA sequence: TGCGCCAGCAGCTTGTGGACAGGGGGTCCCTACGAGCAGTACTTC. Amino acid sequence: CASSLWTGGPYEQYF.

This clone has at least ten counts. The chain recombines TRBV11-3 with TRBJ2-1; D perhaps matches TRBD1 (6 bases). This CDR3 is built from 16 residues. V was trimmed by 1 base and J by 3 bases, leaving 13 bases between them. Germline-derived CDR1 and CDR2 are SGHNT and YENEEA. Written as DNA, the CDR3 is TGTGCCAGCAGCTTAGCCGGGACAACCCTCTACAATGAGCAGTTCTTC. As protein: CASSLAGTTLYNEQFF.

The gene calls are TRBV15 and TRBJ2-3, with D tentatively TRBD1 (6 bases). The germline V gene encodes CDR1 LNHNV and CDR2 YYDKDF (reference sequence). V was shortened by 8 bases and J by 2 bases, with 20 bases between the two germline ends. The CDR3 has 16 residues. CDR3 amino acids: CATARLTGLDTDTQYF. The CDR3 region has the DNA TGTGCCACCGCTCGACTCACAGGGCTTGACACAGATACGCAGTATTTT.

In its sample, this clone was seen once. V gene TRBV28 combines with J gene TRBJ2-5, with 14 bases lining up with TRBD2. Germline V gene data show CDR1 as MDHEN and CDR2 as SYDVKM. V lost 5 bases to trimming and J lost 3 bases; unmatched junction nucleotides: 8. This CDR3 has 17 amino acids. The CDR3 spells CASSRDRLAGGEETQYF. The CDR3 nucleotides read TGTGCCAGCAGTCGAGATAGACTAGCGGGAGGGGAAGAGACCCAGTACTTC.

This clone was counted a single time. J is TRBJ2-7 and V is TRBV27, with D perhaps given as TRBD1 or TRBD2 (6 bases each). With 10 bases removed from V and 2 bases from J, the gap between germline ends came to 18 bases. The CDR3 sequence is 14 residues long. Per germline, CDR1 MNHEY and CDR2 SMNVEV (reference sequence). CDR3: CATSQGRGAYEQYF. For the CDR3, the DNA is TGTGCCACCTCCCAAGGTAGGGGGGCCTACGAGCAGTACTTC.

The genes are TRBV6-5 and TRBJ1-5; D may be TRBD1 (6 bases). Per the germline V gene, CDR1 is MNHEY and CDR2 is SVGAGI. The CDR3 length is 14 residues. V was trimmed by 5 bases and J by 2 bases, leaving 10 bases between them. The CDR3 bases are TGTGCCAGCAGTATTGCAGGGGGCAATCAGCCCCAGCATTTT. The encoded protein is CASSIAGGNQPQHF.

The chain recombines TRBV19 with TRBJ2-3, with 10 nucleotides matching TRBD2. Trimming cost V 3 bases and J 10 bases; bases outside gene matches: 10. Germline-derived CDR1 and CDR2 are LNHDA and SQIVND (reference sequence). This CDR3 is 15 amino acids long. CDR3 sequence: CASSMSGRAKVAQYF. CDR3 nucleotides: TGTGCCAGTAGTATGAGCGGGAGGGCCAAAGTTGCGCAGTATTTT.

This chain connects TRBV6-2 or TRBV6-3 to TRBJ1-5, with D perhaps TRBD1 (6 bases). Deletions cut 2 bases from V and 2 bases from J, with 16 bases between. Germline V CDR1 and CDR2: MNHEY, SVGEGT. The CDR3 sequence is 17 residues long. The CDR3 loop is CASSYVGRGMGNQPQHF. The CDR3 bases are TGTGCCAGCAGTTACGTCGGCAGGGGTATGGGCAATCAGCCCCAGCATTTT.

CDR3 loop: CASSLDTYGQTQYF. The CDR3 coding sequence is TGTGCCAGCAGTTTAGACACCTACGGGCAGACCCAGTACTTC. The J gene is TRBJ2-5, the V gene TRBV28; D remains ambiguous. The V end lost 2 bases, the J end lost 6 bases, and 13 bases lay between the germline ends. The CDR3 is 14 residues long. From germline, CDR1 is MDHEN and CDR2 SYDVKM.

The chain employs TRBV28 and TRBJ2-7; 8 nucleotides agree with TRBD2. J gave up 0 bases and V 2 bases, and 9 bases lay outside the gene matches. The CDR3 has 17 amino acids. From germline, CDR1 is MDHEN and CDR2 SYDVKM. The CDR3 DNA reads TGTGCCAGCAGTTTAGGCCAACGAGCGGGAGTCTCCTACGAGCAGTACTTC. This sequence encodes CASSLGQRAGVSYEQYF.

The chain has TRBV18 and TRBJ2-7; possibly TRBD2 for D (7 bases). V was shortened by 1 base and J by 6 bases, with 16 bases between the two germline ends. Germline values: CDR1 KGHSH, CDR2 LQKENI. The length of the CDR3 is 15 residues. As DNA, the CDR3 is TGTGCCAGCTCACCACAGCAGGGAGGGACAACCGAGCAGTACTTC. Protein sequence: CASSPQQGGTTEQYF.

CDR3 DNA: TGTGCCTGGGATCCCCCGGGACAGGCGGGGGGAGCTTTCTTT. Amino acid sequence: CAWDPPGQAGGAFF. The chain carries TRBV30 and TRBJ1-1, with 8 bases lining up with TRBD1. The V gene end was trimmed by 5 bases and the J gene end by 10 bases; junction bases not matched to a gene: 15. The length of the CDR3 is 14 residues. CDR1 and CDR2 (germline): GTSNPN, SVGIG (reference sequence).

CDR3 in amino acids: CASRVAGKSSYEQYF. Written as DNA, the CDR3 is TGTGCCAGCAGGGTTGCGGGGAAAAGCTCCTACGAGCAGTACTTC. This rearrangement joins TRBV11-2 to TRBJ2-7, with a weak D call TRBD2 (6 bases). Trimming pared 6 bases from V and 0 bases from J, leaving 15 bases between. This CDR3 comprises 15 residues. Looked up from germline, CDR1 is SGHAT and CDR2 is FQNNGV.

The genes are TRBV28 and TRBJ1-5; D possibly corresponds to TRBD1 (5 bases). Germline loops: CDR1 MDHEN, CDR2 SYDVKM. Deletions cut 0 bases from V and 7 bases from J, with 7 bases between. This CDR3 has 13 amino acids. CDR3 amino acids: CASSLWRGQPQHF. CDR3 in DNA: TGTGCCAGCAGTTTATGGCGGGGGCAGCCCCAGCATTTT.

The chain is built from TRBV19 and TRBJ2-3; TRBD1 aligns across 7 bases. CDR1 is LNHDA, CDR2 SQIVND, per germline (reference sequence). V was pared by 0 bases and J by 4 bases, with 7 bases of the junction left unmatched. This CDR3 region has 16 residues. The chain's CDR3 is CASSIERGLAPDTQYF. The CDR3 bases are TGTGCCAGTAGTATAGAGAGGGGGCTAGCCCCAGATACGCAGTATTTT.

This clone has only a few counts. As DNA, the CDR3 is TGTGCCAGCAGTGGCGAATACGGGGAGCTGTTTTTT. This translates into CASSGEYGELFF. This sequence joins TRBV12-3 or TRBV12-4 and TRBJ2-2; no clear D. CDR3 length: 12 residues. V shed 5 bases and J shed 7 bases, with 8 bases lying between them.

The chain uses TRBV5-8 and TRBJ1-5; D uncertain. Per germline, CDR1 SGHTS and CDR2 YDEGEE. The V gene lost 0 bases and the J gene lost 3 bases, with 10 bases spanning the gap. The CDR3 loop spans 15 amino acids. The CDR3 here is CASSLGAVPNQPQHF. The CDR3 DNA sequence: TGTGCCAGCAGCTTGGGAGCGGTCCCCAATCAGCCCCAGCATTTT. The variable domain in full, completed from reference TRBV5-8 and TRBJ1-5, reads EAGVTQSPTHLIKTRGQQATLRCSPISGHTSVYWYQQALGLGLQFLLWYDEGEERNRGNFPPRFSGRQFPNYSSELNVNALELEDSALYLCASSLGAVPNQPQHFGDGTRLSIL.

The chain links TRBV4-1 to TRBJ1-6; tentative D call: TRBD1 (5 bases). Germline CDR1 MGHRA, CDR2 YSYEKL. Between the trimmed V and J ends, which lost 6 bases and 2 bases, there was a span of 11 bases. The CDR3 is 15 amino acids. The CDR3 DNA is TGCGCCAGCAGGAATTTGGGGCCCTATAATTCACCCCTCCACTTT. Encoded protein: CASRNLGPYNSPLHF.

The chain has TRBV3-1 (or the pseudogene TRBV3-2) and TRBJ2-1, with TRBD2 matching over 10 bases. Germline assignment: CDR1 LGHDT and CDR2 YNNKEL (reference sequence). V was pared by 4 bases and J by 6 bases, with 3 bases of the junction left unmatched. This CDR3 contains 14 residues. This chain's CDR3 is CASSPRLAGNEQFF. CDR3 bases: TGTGCCAGCAGCCCAAGACTAGCGGGCAATGAGCAGTTCTTC.

The chain links TRBV12-3 or TRBV12-4 to TRBJ2-7; D unclear. V was clipped by 2 bases and J by 5 bases, with 10 bases between them. The CDR3 contains 13 residues. In nucleotides, the CDR3 is TGTGCCAGCAGTTTAATTCGTGGCCACGAGCAGTACTTC. Translated: CASSLIRGHEQYF.

V is TRBV7-2 and J is TRBJ2-7; D gene unclear. The V and J ends lost 4 bases and 7 bases respectively, with 14 bases between them. The CDR3 has 13 residues. Germline CDR1 and CDR2: SGHTA and FQGNSA. CDR3 in amino acids: CASSSVGSTEQYF. CDR3 nucleotides: TGTGCCAGCAGCTCAGTAGGATCGACGGAGCAGTACTTC.